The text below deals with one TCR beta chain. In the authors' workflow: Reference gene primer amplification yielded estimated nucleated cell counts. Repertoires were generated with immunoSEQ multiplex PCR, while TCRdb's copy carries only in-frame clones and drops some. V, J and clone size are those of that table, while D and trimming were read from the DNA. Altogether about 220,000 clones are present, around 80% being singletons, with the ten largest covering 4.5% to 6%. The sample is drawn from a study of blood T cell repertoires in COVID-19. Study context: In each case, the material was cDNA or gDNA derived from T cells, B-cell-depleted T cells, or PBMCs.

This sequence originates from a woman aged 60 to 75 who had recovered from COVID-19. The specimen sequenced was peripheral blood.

The CDR3 is CASRGTGNTEAFF. In DNA form, the CDR3 reads TGTGCCAGCAGAGGGACAGGGAACACTGAAGCTTTCTTT. The gene calls are TRBV12-3 or TRBV12-4 and TRBJ1-1; 8 nucleotides line up with TRBD1. With V trimmed by 6 bases and J by 1 base, 1 base remained unmatched. This CDR3 is built from 13 residues.